This section outlines one T cell receptor (beta chain) sequence together with its context. Its antigen is unidentified. The data belong to a study of Tregs in tolerant kidney transplant recipients. The study, taken as a whole, reports: In tolerant patients, donor-specific Tregs outgrew total Tregs, suggesting antigen-driven expansion.

Repertoires were generated with immunoSEQ multiplex PCR, while TCRdb's copy carries only in-frame clones and drops some. This table has tens of thousands of clones, roughly 93% appearing once. The nonmyeloablative bone marrow transplants came from related graft donors, with transient mixed chimerism. Germline CDR1 LGHNA, CDR2 YNFKEQ. This CDR3 is built from 15 residues. The V end lost 0 bases, the J end lost 4 bases, and 11 bases lay between the germline ends. V and J are TRBV4-2 and TRBJ2-3; a weak D match, TRBD2 (7 bases). Sequences were derived from CD4+ T cells from blood (PBMCs), sampled 12 months after the transplant. This TCR was sampled from a human patient who received a combined kidney and bone marrow transplant. Some T cells may be transferred from the graft donor. The CDR3 region has the DNA TGTGCCAGCAGCCAAGATGGGAGGGGGGCAGATACGCAGTATTTT. The encoded protein is CASSQDGRGADTQYF.